This T cell receptor beta chain emerged from a study of blood T cell repertoires in COVID-19. Study-wide context: Italy, Spain and the United States were the sources of the convalescent and acute COVID-19 samples. In each case, the material was cDNA or gDNA derived from T cells, B-cell-depleted T cells, or PBMCs.

Method: immunoSEQ multiplex PCR; TCRdb's copy keeps in-frame clones and lacks some. Here the sample spans 23,000 or so clones, approximately 84% being singletons. The clonotype comes from a man aged 35-49 years with acute or convalescent COVID-19. Sequenced material: peripheral blood.

The CDR3 sequence is CASSYSMAGQPQHF. CDR3 nucleotides: TGTGCCAGCAGTTACTCGATGGCGGGTCAGCCCCAGCATTTT. The chain couples TRBV6-2 or TRBV6-3 to TRBJ1-5, with no clear D. The length of the CDR3 is 14 residues. Per germline, CDR1 MNHEY and CDR2 SVGEGT. Deletions cut 0 bases from V and 6 bases from J, with 9 bases between.